The rows below give T cell receptor beta chains drawn from one sample of a study of cytomegalovirus exposure and HLA in healthy donors. Repertoires were generated with immunoSEQ multiplex PCR, while TCRdb's copy carries only in-frame clones and drops some. This table holds 85,000 to 90,000 clones, about 96% found once. Sequenced input: PBMCs. These TCRs come from a man between 18 and 35 years old in good health and CMV-seronegative. Each CDR3 is given with its conserved first and last residue. The order of the fields is V gene, D gene, J gene, clone size, CDR3 protein, CDR3 DNA. A D gene is named only where the DNA matches it firmly. Expanded clones are given a class, and other clones once, few, many or no size at all.

TRBV7-9	TRBD2	TRBJ2-7	-	CASSPTYSGRQSSYEQYF	TGTGCCAGCAGCCCTACCTATAGCGGGAGGCAATCCTCCTACGAGCAGTACTTC
TRBV20-1	-	TRBJ1-1	-	CSPKGNTEGLF	TGCAGCCCTAAGGGGAACACTGAAGGGCTCTTT
TRBV5-1	-	TRBJ2-5	-	CASSLVGVAGVETQYF	TGCGCCAGCAGCTTGGTGGGTGTGGCAGGCGTAGAGACCCAGTACTTC
TRBV7-8	TRBD2	TRBJ2-3	-	CASSPRTSPWDTQYF	TGTGCCAGCAGCCCGCGGACTAGCCCGTGGGATACGCAGTATTTT
TRBV15	TRBD2	TRBJ2-7	once	CATSGTSGSYEQYF	TGTGCCACCAGCGGCACTAGCGGGAGTTACGAGCAGTACTTC
TRBV4-2	-	TRBJ2-7	once	CASSQDQDSTVYEQYF	TGTGCCAGCAGCCAAGACCAGGATTCTACCGTCTACGAGCAGTACTTC
TRBV30	TRBD2	TRBJ2-1	-	CAWRSRTSGNNEQFF	TGTGCCTGGAGGAGCCGGACTAGCGGCAACAATGAGCAGTTCTTC
TRBV11-3	TRBD2	TRBJ2-3	-	CASSPGASGRSDTQYF	TGTGCCAGCAGCCCGGGGGCTAGCGGGAGATCGGATACGCAGTATTTT
TRBV10-3	TRBD2	TRBJ2-3	-	CAISESSGRADTQYF	TGTGCCATCAGTGAGAGTAGCGGGAGGGCAGATACGCAGTATTTT
TRBV6-4	-	TRBJ2-1	-	CATQDSSHEQFF	TGTGCCACACAGGACAGTAGCCATGAGCAGTTCTTC
TRBV5-1	TRBD1	TRBJ2-7	-	CASSDGTGDEQYF	TGCGCCAGCAGCGACGGGACAGGGGACGAGCAGTACTTC
TRBV5-1	-	TRBJ1-2	-	CASALSRDSNYGYTF	TGCGCCAGCGCATTGTCTAGGGACTCTAACTATGGCTACACCTTC
TRBV5-6	TRBD2	TRBJ2-1	-	CASSQTSGSYEFF	TGTGCCAGCAGCCAGACTAGCGGGAGTTACGAGTTCTTC
TRBV29-1	-	TRBJ1-1	once	CSGAAGNTEAFF	TGCAGCGGGGCGGCGGGGAACACTGAAGCTTTCTTT
TRBV29-1	-	TRBJ1-4	-	CSVKPPGAGADEKLFF	TGCAGCGTTAAACCGCCGGGGGCGGGGGCTGATGAAAAACTGTTTTTT
TRBV10-2	-	TRBJ2-7	-	CASSETGSHYEQYF	TGCGCCAGCAGTGAGACAGGGTCTCATTACGAGCAGTACTTC
TRBV19	-	TRBJ1-2	-	CASSILSDLFTGGYTF	TGTGCCAGTAGTATACTTAGCGATCTCTTTACGGGAGGCTACACCTTC
TRBV7-2	-	TRBJ2-5	-	CASSLNPGDSETQYF	TGTGCCAGCAGCTTAAATCCGGGGGACAGCGAGACCCAGTACTTC
TRBV11-2	TRBD2	TRBJ2-1	-	CASSLSLAGVDNEQFF	TGTGCCAGCAGCTTATCCCTAGCGGGAGTCGACAATGAGCAGTTCTTC
TRBV5-1	TRBD1	TRBJ1-1	-	CASNRQGNTEAFF	TGCGCCAGCAACCGACAGGGTAACACTGAAGCTTTCTTT
TRBV9	TRBD1	TRBJ1-1	-	CASSARTGENTEAFF	TGTGCCAGCAGCGCCCGGACAGGGGAGAACACTGAAGCTTTCTTT
TRBV5-1	-	TRBJ2-7	-	CASSLGQFYEQYF	TGCGCCAGCAGCTTGGGACAGTTTTACGAGCAGTACTTC
TRBV2	TRBD2	TRBJ2-1	-	CASSALAGVNEQFF	TGTGCCAGCAGTGCTCTAGCGGGAGTGAATGAGCAGTTCTTC
TRBV5-1	-	TRBJ2-1	-	CASSGRDFLSDEQFF	TGCGCCAGCAGTGGACGGGACTTCTTATCTGATGAGCAGTTCTTC